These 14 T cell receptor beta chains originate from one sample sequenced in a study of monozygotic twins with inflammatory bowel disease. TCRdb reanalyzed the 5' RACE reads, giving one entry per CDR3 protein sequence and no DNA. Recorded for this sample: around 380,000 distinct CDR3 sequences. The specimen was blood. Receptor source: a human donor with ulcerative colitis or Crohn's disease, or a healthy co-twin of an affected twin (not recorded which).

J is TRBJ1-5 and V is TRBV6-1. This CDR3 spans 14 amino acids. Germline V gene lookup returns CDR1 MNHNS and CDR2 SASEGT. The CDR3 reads CASSEDGGKQPQHF.

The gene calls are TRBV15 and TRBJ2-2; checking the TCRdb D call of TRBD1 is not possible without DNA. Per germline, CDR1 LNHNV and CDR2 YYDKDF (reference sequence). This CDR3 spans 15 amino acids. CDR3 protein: CATSSRTGATGELFF.

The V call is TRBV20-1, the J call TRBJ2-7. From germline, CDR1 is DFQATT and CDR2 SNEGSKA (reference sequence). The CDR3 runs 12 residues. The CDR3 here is CSARVRYYEQYF.

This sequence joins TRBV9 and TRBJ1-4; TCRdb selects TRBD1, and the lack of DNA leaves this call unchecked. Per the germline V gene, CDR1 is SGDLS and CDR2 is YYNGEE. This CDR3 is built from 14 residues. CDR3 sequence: CASSVKGDYEKLFF.

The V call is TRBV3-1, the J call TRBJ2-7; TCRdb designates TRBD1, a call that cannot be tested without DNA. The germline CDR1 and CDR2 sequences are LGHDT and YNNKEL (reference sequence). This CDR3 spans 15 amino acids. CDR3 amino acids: CASSQAPGQSYEQYF.

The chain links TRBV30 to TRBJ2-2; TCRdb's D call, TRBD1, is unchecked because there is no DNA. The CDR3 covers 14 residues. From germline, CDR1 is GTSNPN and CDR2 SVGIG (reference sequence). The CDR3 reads CAWIRQGNTGELFF.

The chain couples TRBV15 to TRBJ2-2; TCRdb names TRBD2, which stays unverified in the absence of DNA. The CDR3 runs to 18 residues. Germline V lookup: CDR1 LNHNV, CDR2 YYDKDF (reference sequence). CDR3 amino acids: CATSPLGREQKNTGELFF. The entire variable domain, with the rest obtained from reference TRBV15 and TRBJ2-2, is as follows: DAMVIQNPRYQVTQFGKPVTLSCSQTLNHNVMYWYQQKSSQAPKLLFHYYDKDFNNEADTPDNFQSRRPNTSFCFLDIRSPGLGDTAMYLCATSPLGREQKNTGELFFGEGSRLTVL.

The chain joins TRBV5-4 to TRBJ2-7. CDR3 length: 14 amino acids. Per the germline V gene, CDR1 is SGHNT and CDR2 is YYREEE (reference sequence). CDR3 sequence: CASSSGLATKEQYF.

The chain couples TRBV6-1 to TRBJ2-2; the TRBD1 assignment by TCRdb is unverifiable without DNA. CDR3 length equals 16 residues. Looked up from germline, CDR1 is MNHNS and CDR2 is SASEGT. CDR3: CASSDLLGAYTGELFF.

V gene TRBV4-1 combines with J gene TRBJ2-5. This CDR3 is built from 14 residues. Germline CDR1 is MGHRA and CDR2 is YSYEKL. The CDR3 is CASSQTLGRETQYF.

The chain's CDR3 is CASSQGSDTQYF. The rearrangement links TRBV14 to TRBJ2-3. CDR3 length: 12 amino acids. Germline assignment: CDR1 SGHDN and CDR2 FVKESK.

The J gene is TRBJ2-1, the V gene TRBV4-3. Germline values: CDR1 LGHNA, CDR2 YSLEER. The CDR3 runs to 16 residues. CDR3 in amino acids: CASSQDSMGFYNEQFF.

CDR3 sequence reads: CASTPWGEGTTGELFF. J is TRBJ2-2 and V is TRBV28; TCRdb selects TRBD2, and the lack of DNA leaves this call unchecked. The CDR3 extends over 16 amino acids. Germline V lookup: CDR1 MDHEN, CDR2 SYDVKM.

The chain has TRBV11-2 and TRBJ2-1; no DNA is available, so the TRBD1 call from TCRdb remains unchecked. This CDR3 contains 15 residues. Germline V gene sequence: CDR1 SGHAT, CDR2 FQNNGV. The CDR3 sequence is CASRSGTGGINEQFF.